What follows are 21 T cell receptor beta chains derived from one specimen sequenced in a study of shared clonotypes between healthy human individuals. Libraries were prepared by immunoSEQ multiplex PCR; TCRdb keeps only in-frame clonotypes and omits some of them. The table includes hundreds of thousands of clones, around 73% detected once. Sequencing used memory CD4+ T cells sorted from blood. Subset indicated: CD45RA-negative fraction. All receptors derive from a young woman in good health.

The chain is built from TRBV2 and TRBJ1-1; 10 nucleotides agree with TRBD1. With 0 bases clipped from V and 13 bases from J, the junction kept 8 bases outside the gene matches. Per germline, CDR1 SNHLY and CDR2 FYNNEI. There are 14 residues in the CDR3. The chain's CDR3 is CASSEAGDRGPGFF. The DNA of the CDR3 is TGTGCCAGCAGTGAAGCAGGGGACAGGGGCCCGGGTTTCTTT.

This chain uses TRBV11-2 with TRBJ1-4; D is uncertain. Germline V lookup: CDR1 SGHAT, CDR2 FQNNGV. Trimming stripped 2 bases from V and 1 base from J, with 8 bases between. The CDR3 covers 15 residues. CDR3 nucleotide sequence: TGTGCCAGCAGCTTAAATGCCCAAACTAATGAAAAACTGTTTTTT. Residues: CASSLNAQTNEKLFF.

A few counts support this clone. V gene TRBV19 combines with J gene TRBJ2-4; 12 nucleotides line up with TRBD2. V shed 1 base and J 7 bases; nucleotides not matched to a gene: 5. The V gene's germline CDR1 is LNHDA and CDR2 SQIVND (reference sequence). This CDR3 is built from 16 residues. CDR3 loop: CASSIGLAGVQNIQYF. The CDR3 DNA is TGTGCCAGTAGTATAGGACTAGCGGGAGTACAGAACATTCAGTACTTC. Full variable domain (rest looked up from reference TRBV19 and TRBJ2-4): DGGITQSPKYLFRKEGQNVTLSCEQNLNHDAMYWYRQDPGQGLRLIYYSQIVNDFQKGDIAEGYSVSREKKESFPLTVTSAQKNPTAFYLCASSIGLAGVQNIQYFGAGTRLSVL.

The CDR3 coding sequence is TGTGCCAGCAGCTTAGTAGGGCCTAGCGGGAGCACAGATACGCAGTATTTT. This codes for CASSLVGPSGSTDTQYF. The chain is built from TRBV13 and TRBJ2-3; 8 positions match TRBD2. V shed 1 base, J shed 0 bases, and the junction held 6 bases outside the gene matches. The CDR3 is 17 residues long. Germline loops: CDR1 PRHDT, CDR2 FYEKMQ (reference sequence). Together with reference TRBV13 and TRBJ2-3, the CDR3 gives the full variable domain: AAGVIQSPRHLIKEKRETATLKCYPIPRHDTVYWYQQGPGQDPQFLISFYEKMQSDKGSIPDRFSAQQFSDYHSELNMSSLELGDSALYFCASSLVGPSGSTDTQYFGPGTRLTVL.

The gene calls are TRBV30 and TRBJ2-1; D ambiguous. Per the germline V gene, CDR1 is GTSNPN and CDR2 is SVGIG (reference sequence). CDR3 size: 14 residues. Trimming left V 0 bases short and J 4 bases short, with 10 bases between. CDR3 region: CAWSVLLEYNEQFF. CDR3 nucleotide sequence: TGTGCCTGGAGTGTCCTCCTAGAGTACAATGAGCAGTTCTTC.

This chain uses TRBV27 with TRBJ2-7, with 9 bases identical to TRBD2. Germline-derived CDR1 and CDR2 are MNHEY and SMNVEV (reference sequence). This CDR3 contains 14 residues. Germline trimming cut 6 bases from V and 6 bases from J; bases unmatched to any gene: 9. CDR3 sequence: CASRQAGGLVEQYF. The CDR3 DNA sequence: TGTGCCAGCAGACAAGCGGGAGGCCTGGTCGAGCAGTACTTC.

V gene TRBV30 combines with J gene TRBJ1-4; TRBD1 matches 9 bases. Trimming removed 2 bases from V and 5 bases from J; junction bases left unmatched: 3. This CDR3 has 14 amino acids. The germline V gene has CDR1 GTSNPN and CDR2 SVGIG (reference sequence). CDR3 nucleotides: TGTGCCTGGAGTACAGGGGGCTGGAATGAAAAACTGTTTTTT. Protein product: CAWSTGGWNEKLFF.

In this sample, this clone turned up many times. The chain is built from TRBV5-4 and TRBJ2-7; 8 bases agree with TRBD1. Per germline, CDR1 SGHNT and CDR2 YYREEE (reference sequence). V shed 1 base and J 7 bases; nucleotides not matched to a gene: 10. This CDR3 contains 15 residues. DNA for the CDR3: TGTGCCAGCAGCTTGTCTCGGCAGGGGGCGGGTGAGCAGTACTTC. Protein sequence: CASSLSRQGAGEQYF.

The chain recombines TRBV5-4 with TRBJ2-2, with 11 nucleotides matching TRBD2. V gave up 4 bases and J gave up 5 bases; unmatched junction bases: 13. The germline CDR1 and CDR2 sequences are SGHNT and YYREEE (reference sequence). CDR3 length: 18 amino acids. The CDR3: CASSALTSGMEPTGELFF. Written as DNA, the CDR3 is TGTGCCAGCAGCGCCCTGACTAGCGGGATGGAACCAACCGGGGAGCTGTTTTTT.

Concerning this clone itself: This sample also contains other DNA sequences that code for the same CDR3. Here the CDR3 reads CASSYSYNEQFF. The CDR3 DNA is TGCGCCAGCAGTTACAGCTACAATGAGCAGTTCTTC. The chain carries TRBV5-1 and TRBJ2-1; D remains ambiguous. V lost 5 bases and J 3 bases, leaving 6 bases between the germline ends. This CDR3 has 12 residues. Germline V gives CDR1 SGHRS, CDR2 YFSETQ.

In its sample, this clone was seen once. V usage is TRBV28 and J usage is TRBJ2-7; possibly TRBD1 for D (5 bases). CDR3 length equals 14 residues. Germline V gene sequence: CDR1 MDHEN, CDR2 SYDVKM. Trimming took off 4 bases at V and 7 bases at J, with 17 bases between the two ends. The CDR3 is CASSSPGFLREQYF. In DNA form, the CDR3 reads TGTGCCAGCAGTTCCCCAGGGTTCTTAAGAGAGCAGTACTTC.

At least ten counts were recorded for this clone. Other DNA sequences in the same sample also yield this CDR3. The chain carries TRBV19 and TRBJ1-1, with 8 bases identical to TRBD1. This CDR3 is 12 amino acids long. Unmatched junction bases numbered 1, after V lost 6 bases and J lost 4 bases. Germline-derived CDR1 and CDR2 are LNHDA and SQIVND (reference sequence). The CDR3 loop is CASRDRATEAFF. CDR3 coding DNA: TGTGCCAGTAGGGACAGGGCCACTGAAGCTTTCTTT.

The gene calls are TRBV30 and TRBJ2-7; D may be TRBD1 (6 bases). The CDR3 length is 13 residues. Germline values: CDR1 GTSNPN, CDR2 SVGIG (reference sequence). Trimming took off 3 bases at V and 1 base at J, with 10 bases between the two ends. CDR3 nucleotides: TGTGCCTGGAGGAAAGGGGGATCCTACGAGCAGTACTTC. Amino acid sequence: CAWRKGGSYEQYF.

A single count supports this clone. J is TRBJ1-3 and V is TRBV9; unclear D gene. Germline assignment: CDR1 SGDLS and CDR2 YYNGEE. The V gene lost 4 bases and the J gene lost 3 bases, with 11 bases spanning the gap. The CDR3 has 14 amino acids. The CDR3 reads CASSQRLGGNTIYF. The CDR3 nucleotides are TGTGCCAGCAGCCAGCGACTAGGTGGAAACACCATATATTTT.

The chain employs TRBV5-1 and TRBJ1-1, with D possibly TRBD1 on 6 matching bases. Per the germline V gene, CDR1 is SGHRS and CDR2 is YFSETQ. V was shortened by 0 bases and J by 1 base, with 7 bases between the two germline ends. The length of the CDR3 is 14 residues. The CDR3 sequence: CASSLDRANTEAFF. The CDR3 DNA reads TGCGCCAGCAGCTTGGACAGGGCGAACACTGAAGCTTTCTTT. Full variable domain (outside the CDR3, taken from reference TRBV5-1 and TRBJ1-1): KAGVTQTPRYLIKTRGQQVTLSCSPISGHRSVSWYQQTPGQGLQFLFEYFSETQRNKGNFPGRFSGRQFSNSRSEMNVSTLELGDSALYLCASSLDRANTEAFFGQGTRLTVV.

This chain links TRBV11-2 with TRBJ1-2; TRBD1 agrees at 8 bases. The CDR3 sequence is 16 residues long. The germline V gene encodes CDR1 SGHAT and CDR2 FQNNGV. Losses at the gene ends were 5 bases for V and 8 bases for J; bases not matched to a gene: 16. CDR3 protein: CASSRDGSGQGSGYTF. In nucleotides, the CDR3 is TGTGCCAGCAGCCGAGATGGCTCCGGACAGGGCAGCGGCTACACCTTC.

Regarding this clone: The likely explanation is a read error, given a far larger clone one base away. Distinct nucleotide sequences in the sample also encode this CDR3. This chain connects TRBV5-1 to TRBJ2-1, with 10 positions matching TRBD2. The CDR3 totals 15 residues. V dropped 3 bases and J dropped 3; count of bases not matched to a gene: 3. CDR1 SGHRS and CDR2 YFSETQ come from the germline V gene. CDR3 sequence: CASSSASGSYNEQFF. As DNA, the CDR3 is TGCGCCAGCAGCTCGGCTAGCGGGAGCTACAATGAGCAGTTCTTC. The full variable domain, its missing parts supplied by reference TRBV5-1 and TRBJ2-1, is KAGVTQTPRYLIKTRGQQVTLSCSPISGHRSVSWYQQTPGQGLQFLFEYFSETQRNKGNFPGRFSGRQFSNSRSEMNVSTLELGDSALYLCASSSASGSYNEQFFGPGTRLTVL.

This clone turned up a few times. CDR3 bases: TGTGCCAGCAGTTACTCGCCCGGGGACGGAAAACTGTTTTTT. Its translation is CASSYSPGDGKLFF. The J gene is TRBJ1-4, the V gene TRBV6-5, with D perhaps TRBD1 (5 bases). The germline V gene has CDR1 MNHEY and CDR2 SVGAGI. There are 14 residues in the CDR3. The V end was cut by 0 bases, the J end by 10 bases, with 12 bases between.

The rearrangement links TRBV28 to TRBJ1-1; D gene ambiguous. Trimming shortened V by 4 bases and J by 4 bases, and 16 bases separated the two germline ends. The CDR3 loop spans 15 amino acids. The V gene's germline CDR1 is MDHEN and CDR2 SYDVKM. The CDR3 here is CASSSPQGRATEAFF. The CDR3 nucleotides are TGTGCCAGCAGTTCGCCCCAAGGGAGGGCCACTGAAGCTTTCTTT.

This chain links TRBV28 with TRBJ1-2, with D unresolved. V gave up 5 bases and J gave up 0 bases, with 13 bases separating them. This CDR3 contains 15 residues. CDR1 and CDR2 from the germline V gene are MDHEN and SYDVKM. The CDR3: CASSPSTQSNYGYTF. For the CDR3, the DNA is TGTGCCAGCAGTCCCTCCACCCAGTCTAACTATGGCTACACCTTC.

V and J are TRBV30 and TRBJ2-7; 7 bases are a match to TRBD2. Germline V gene data show CDR1 as GTSNPN and CDR2 as SVGIG (reference sequence). This CDR3 has 15 residues. The V segment lost 4 bases and the J segment 2 bases; nucleotides outside the gene matches: 11. The CDR3 DNA reads TGTGCCTGGACTGCTCGGGTGGCGGGGGCCTACGAGCAGTACTTC. It specifies CAWTARVAGAYEQYF.